Given below is one TCR beta chain in context. The record originates from a study of blood T cell repertoires in COVID-19. Whole-study context: The study drew acute and convalescent COVID-19 samples from the United States, Italy and Spain.

The table came from immunoSEQ multiplex PCR; TCRdb's copy has only in-frame clones and leaves some out. The sample lists about 42,000 clones; around nine tenths were seen once. J lost 3 bases, V lost 4 bases, and 8 bases had no gene match. The CDR3 contains 17 residues. Germline loops: CDR1 MNHEY, CDR2 SMNVEV (reference sequence). This rearrangement joins TRBV27 to TRBJ1-6; 8 bases map to TRBD1. The sample consisted of peripheral blood. This TCR was recovered from a human donor in a cohort sampled during active COVID-19. The CDR3 DNA reads as TGTGCCAGCAGTTCGCTTACAGGGGGGGTCTATAATTCACCCCTCCACTTT. Protein product: CASSSLTGGVYNSPLHF.